The present entry profiles one T cell receptor (beta chain) with its context. The target antigen is unknown. Exclusion of patients followed from uncontrolled infection, other autoimmune disease, pregnancy or lactation. Every diagnosis used clinical symptoms, serum thyroxine and TRAb, thyroid ultrasound and orbital computed tomography. The data derive from a study of T cells in Graves' hyperthyroidism and ophthalmopathy. Overall study context: Peripheral blood was obtained at initial diagnosis, preceding any treatment.

RNA transcripts were the template for amplifying TCR beta CDR3 regions. TCR CDR3 regions were first amplified by RT-PCR with HTBI primers. From the multiplex PCR reads, TCRdb called clonotypes with MiXCR, one entry per CDR3 protein. The table records some 580,000 distinct CDR3 sequences, more than 15% of them present only once. Germline lookup yields CDR1 MNHNS and CDR2 SASEGT. V was pared by 6 bases and J by 7 bases, with 12 bases between. This CDR3 spans 13 amino acids. Study findings and constraints: In the analysis, a 13 V-J model separated ophthalmopathy from stable hyperthyroidism.

This chain links TRBV6-1 with TRBJ1-4, with TRBD1 as a possible D gene (5 bases). What was sequenced was blood. This TCR was recovered from a woman aged 40 to 55 with Graves' ophthalmopathy. The CDR3 bases are TGTGCCAGCAGCTTTGACGGGGGTGAAAAACTGTTTTTT. It codes for CASSFDGGEKLFF.